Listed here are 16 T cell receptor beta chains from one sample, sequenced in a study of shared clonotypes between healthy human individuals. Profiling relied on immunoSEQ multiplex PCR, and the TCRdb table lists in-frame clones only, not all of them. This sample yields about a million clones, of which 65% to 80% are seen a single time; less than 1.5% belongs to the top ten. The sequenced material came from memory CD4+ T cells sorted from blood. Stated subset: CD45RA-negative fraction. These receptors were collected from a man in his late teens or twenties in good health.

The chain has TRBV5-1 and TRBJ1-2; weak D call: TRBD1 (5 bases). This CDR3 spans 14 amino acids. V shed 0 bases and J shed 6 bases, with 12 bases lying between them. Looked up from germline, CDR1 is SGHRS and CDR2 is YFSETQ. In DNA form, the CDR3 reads TGCGCCAGCAGCTTGGGGGGCAGCCGAGATGGCTACACCTTC. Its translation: CASSLGGSRDGYTF.

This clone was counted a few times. CDR3 sequence: CASSHNPNTEAFF. The CDR3 DNA reads as TGTGCCAGCAGCCATAACCCGAACACTGAAGCTTTCTTT. This chain uses TRBV7-9 with TRBJ1-1, with D uncertain. Germline values: CDR1 SEHNR, CDR2 FQNEAQ (reference sequence). This CDR3 is built from 13 residues. The V and J ends lost 5 bases and 1 base respectively, with 8 bases between them.

CDR3 protein: CASSLHTPGATNEKLFF. CDR3 nucleotide sequence: TGTGCCAGCTCACTACACACCCCGGGGGCAACTAATGAAAAACTGTTTTTT. The genes are TRBV18 and TRBJ1-4; TRBD1 might be the D (5 bases). Trimming left V 4 bases short and J 0 bases short, with 15 bases between. The CDR3 consists of 17 residues. Germline CDR1 is KGHSH and CDR2 is LQKENI.

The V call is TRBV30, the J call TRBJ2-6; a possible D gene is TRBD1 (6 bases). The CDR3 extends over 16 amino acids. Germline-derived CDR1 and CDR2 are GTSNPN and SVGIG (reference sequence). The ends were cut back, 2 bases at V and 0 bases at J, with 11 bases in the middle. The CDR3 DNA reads TGTGCCTGGAGTCTGGGGGCGACCTCTGGGGCCAACGTCCTGACTTTC. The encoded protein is CAWSLGATSGANVLTF.

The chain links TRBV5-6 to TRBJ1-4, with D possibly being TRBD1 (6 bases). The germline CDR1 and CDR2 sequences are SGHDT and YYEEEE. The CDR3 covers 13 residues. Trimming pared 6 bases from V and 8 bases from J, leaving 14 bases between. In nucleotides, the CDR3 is TGTGCCAGCACCTACAGGGTGCGCGAAAAACTGTTTTTT. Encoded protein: CASTYRVREKLFF.

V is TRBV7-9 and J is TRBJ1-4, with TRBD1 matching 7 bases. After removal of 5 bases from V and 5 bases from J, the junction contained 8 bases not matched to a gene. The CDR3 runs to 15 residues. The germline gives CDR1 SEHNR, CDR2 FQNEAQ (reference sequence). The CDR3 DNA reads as TGTGCCAGCAGCCCGAAGGGGGCTCAAAATGAAAAACTGTTTTTT. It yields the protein CASSPKGAQNEKLFF.

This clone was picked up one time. CDR3 nucleotide sequence: TGTGCCAGCTCACCATTAGGGGGACAAGTTTATTCACCCCTCCACTTT. This gives the protein CASSPLGGQVYSPLHF. The chain has TRBV18 and TRBJ1-6, with D maybe TRBD1 (6 bases). V lost 2 bases and J 8 bases, leaving 16 bases between the germline ends. In germline, CDR1 is KGHSH, CDR2 LQKENI. This CDR3 has 16 residues. The whole variable domain, filled in from reference TRBV18 and TRBJ1-6, reads NAGVMQNPRHLVRRRGQEARLRCSPMKGHSHVYWYRQLPEEGLKFMVYLQKENIIDESGMPKERFSAEFPKEGPSILRIQQVVRGDSAAYFCASSPLGGQVYSPLHFGNGTRLTVT.

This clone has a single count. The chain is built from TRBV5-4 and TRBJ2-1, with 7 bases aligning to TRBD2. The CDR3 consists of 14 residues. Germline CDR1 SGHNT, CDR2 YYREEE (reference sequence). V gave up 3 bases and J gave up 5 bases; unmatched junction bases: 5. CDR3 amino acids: CASSWEGRNNEQFF. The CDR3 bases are TGTGCCAGCAGCTGGGAGGGGAGGAACAATGAGCAGTTCTTC.

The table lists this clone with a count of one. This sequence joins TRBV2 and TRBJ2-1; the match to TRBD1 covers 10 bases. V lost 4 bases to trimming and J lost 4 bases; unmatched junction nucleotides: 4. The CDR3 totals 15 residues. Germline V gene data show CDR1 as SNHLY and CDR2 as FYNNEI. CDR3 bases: TGTGCCAGCAGTGGGGACAGGGGCGGATACAATGAGCAGTTCTTC. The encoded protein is CASSGDRGGYNEQFF.

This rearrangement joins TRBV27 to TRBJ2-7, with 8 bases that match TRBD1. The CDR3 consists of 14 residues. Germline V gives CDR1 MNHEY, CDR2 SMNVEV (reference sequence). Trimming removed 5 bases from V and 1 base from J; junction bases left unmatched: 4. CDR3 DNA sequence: TGTGCCAGCAGTCCGTGGACAGGGTCCTACGAGCAGTACTTC. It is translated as CASSPWTGSYEQYF.

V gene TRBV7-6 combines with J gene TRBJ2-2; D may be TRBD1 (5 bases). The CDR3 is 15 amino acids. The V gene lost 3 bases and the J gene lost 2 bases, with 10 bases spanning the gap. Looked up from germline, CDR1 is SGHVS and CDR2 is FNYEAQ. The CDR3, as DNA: TGTGCCAGCAGCTTGGGGCATACAAACACCGGGGAGCTGTTTTTT. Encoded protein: CASSLGHTNTGELFF.

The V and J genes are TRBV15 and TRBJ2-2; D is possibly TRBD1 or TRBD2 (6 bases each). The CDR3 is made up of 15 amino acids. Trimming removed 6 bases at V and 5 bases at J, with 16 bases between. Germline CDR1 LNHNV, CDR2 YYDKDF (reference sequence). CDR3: CATRRDITSTGELFF. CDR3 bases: TGTGCCACCAGGCGGGACATTACGTCGACCGGGGAGCTGTTTTTT.

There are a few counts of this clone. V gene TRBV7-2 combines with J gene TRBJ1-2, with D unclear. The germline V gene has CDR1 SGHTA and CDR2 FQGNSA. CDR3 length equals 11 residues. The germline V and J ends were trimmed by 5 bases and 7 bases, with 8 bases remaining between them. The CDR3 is CASSIVPGYTF. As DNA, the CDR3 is TGTGCCAGCAGCATAGTCCCTGGCTACACCTTC.

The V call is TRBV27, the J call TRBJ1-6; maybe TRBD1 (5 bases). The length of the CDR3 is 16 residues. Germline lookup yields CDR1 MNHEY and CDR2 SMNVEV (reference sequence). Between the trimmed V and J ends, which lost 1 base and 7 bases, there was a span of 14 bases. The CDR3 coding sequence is TGTGCCAGCAGTTTATTTGTTCAGGGAGGGAATTCACCCCTCCACTTT. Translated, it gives CASSLFVQGGNSPLHF.

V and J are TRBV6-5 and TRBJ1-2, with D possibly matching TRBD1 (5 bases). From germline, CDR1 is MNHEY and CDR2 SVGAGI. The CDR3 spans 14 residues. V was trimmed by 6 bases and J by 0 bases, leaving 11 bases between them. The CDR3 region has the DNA TGTGCCAGCAGACCCGGGACCCCTAACTATGGCTACACCTTC. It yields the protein CASRPGTPNYGYTF.

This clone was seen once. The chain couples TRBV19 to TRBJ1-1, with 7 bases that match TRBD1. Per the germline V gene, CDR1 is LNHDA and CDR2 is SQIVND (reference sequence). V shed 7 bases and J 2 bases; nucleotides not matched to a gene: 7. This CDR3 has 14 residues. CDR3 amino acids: CASTMTGTNTEAFF. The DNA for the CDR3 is TGTGCCAGTACCATGACAGGGACTAACACTGAAGCTTTCTTT.